Following are 12 T cell receptor beta chains from one sample sequenced in a study of T cell repertoires in aging, cancer and after chemotherapy. The template was genomic DNA from peripheral blood, not RNA. TRB rearrangements spanning V, D and J were amplified using mixed TRB-A/B primers. TCRdb used MiXCR to reprocess the multiplex PCR reads, holding one entry per CDR3 protein. The sample comprises around 13,000 distinct CDR3 sequences, about 20% of which are singletons, and 5.7% rests with the top ten. The sequenced sample consisted of blood. These receptor sequences come from a human donor in good health.

This clonotype is judged medium-sized (0.01 to 0.1%). The chain combines TRBV19 with TRBJ1-2; D remains ambiguous. Germline CDR1 reads LNHDA; CDR2 reads SQIVND (reference sequence). Trimming removed 6 bases from V and 0 bases from J, with 11 bases in between. CDR3 length: 14 amino acids. CDR3 sequence (DNA): TGTGCCAGTAGACTCAGGCAGTCTAACTATGGCTACACCTTC. Protein sequence: CASRLRQSNYGYTF.

In regard to this clonotype: A much larger clone differs by one base, so this may be a read error. V gene TRBV27 combines with J gene TRBJ1-3; D is unresolved. CDR3 size: 13 residues. Germline V gene data show CDR1 as MNHEY and CDR2 as SMNVEV (reference sequence). V was cut by 5 bases and J by 4 bases, with 9 bases left in between. The CDR3 nucleotides read TGTGCCAGCAGTCCAACGGGGGGAAACACCATATATTTT. Encoded protein: CASSPTGGNTIYF.

A single count supports this clonotype. This chain joins TRBV29-1 and TRBJ2-7; 7 bases fit TRBD1. Judging by the DNA end, TRBJ2-1 fits better; the J call may be wrong. The CDR3 contains 15 residues. Germline V lookup: CDR1 SQVTM, CDR2 ANQGSEA. CDR3 sequence: CSVRQTTGAPNEQFF. The CDR3, as DNA: TGCAGCGTTCGCCAGACCACAGGGGCCCCCAATGAGCAGTTCTTC.

This chain uses TRBV5-8 with TRBJ2-5, with no clear D. V lost 4 bases to trimming and J lost 2 bases, with 9 bases between them. The CDR3 totals 13 residues. Germline V gene lookup returns CDR1 SGHTS and CDR2 YDEGEE. CDR3 in amino acids: CASSVQRQETQYF. CDR3 in DNA: TGTGCCAGCAGCGTACAGAGACAAGAGACCCAGTACTTC.

This chain links TRBV5-1 with TRBJ1-1; the D gene is possibly TRBD1 (5 bases). The CDR3 is 15 residues long. V was shortened by 1 base and J by 1 base, with 11 bases between the two germline ends. The germline V gene has CDR1 SGHRS and CDR2 YFSETQ. CDR3 region: CASSLLQGGNTEAFF. DNA for the CDR3: TGCGCCAGCAGCTTGTTGCAGGGAGGGAACACTGAAGCTTTCTTT.

J is TRBJ2-3 and V is TRBV27; no firm D call. The CDR3 covers 16 residues. CDR1 MNHEY and CDR2 SMNVEV come from the germline V gene (reference sequence). V dropped 7 bases and J dropped 6 bases, with 23 bases sitting between them. The CDR3 nucleotides read TGTGCCAGCAATGCGGAAAGAGGCAGCCCGCCCGATACGCAGTATTTT. Its protein product is CASNAERGSPPDTQYF.

This clonotype was seen at least ten times. The genes are TRBV18 and TRBJ2-1; 8 bases are shared with TRBD2. V lost 3 bases, J lost 3 bases, and 4 bases stayed unmatched. Germline assignment: CDR1 KGHSH and CDR2 LQKENI. CDR3 size: 15 residues. This chain's CDR3 is CASSPGRGDYNEQFF. In DNA, the CDR3 is TGTGCCAGCTCACCCGGGCGGGGGGACTACAATGAGCAGTTCTTC.

This clonotype is medium-sized. The CDR3, as DNA: TGTGCCAGCGCTGGCCTCTCCTACGAGCAGTACTTC. It is translated as CASAGLSYEQYF. The chain recombines TRBV27 with TRBJ2-7, with no clear D. This CDR3 spans 12 amino acids. CDR1 and CDR2 from the germline V gene are MNHEY and SMNVEV (reference sequence). V shed 8 bases and J shed 0 bases, with 8 bases lying between them.

J is TRBJ2-7 and V is TRBV4-1, with 10 positions matching TRBD2. CDR3 length equals 14 residues. CDR1 and CDR2 from the germline V gene are MGHRA and YSYEKL. Trimming at V came to 2 bases and at J to 7 bases, leaving 5 bases not matched to a gene. DNA for the CDR3: TGCGCCAGCAGCCAATATAGCGGGGGGAGAGAGCAGTACTTC. It is translated as CASSQYSGGREQYF.

In this sample, this clonotype is medium-sized. This chain connects TRBV19 to TRBJ2-1; possible D gene TRBD2, 6 bases. V lost 4 bases, J lost 0 bases, and 10 bases lay in between. Germline loops: CDR1 LNHDA, CDR2 SQIVND (reference sequence). The CDR3 has 15 amino acids. This chain's CDR3 is CASSTGLRSYNEQFF. CDR3 nucleotides: TGTGCCAGTAGTACCGGACTACGCTCCTACAATGAGCAGTTCTTC.

In this sample, this clonotype turned up a few times. The chain combines TRBV5-8 with TRBJ1-1, with D tentatively TRBD1 (5 bases). V lost 3 bases and J lost 5, with 20 bases in between. From germline, CDR1 is SGHTS and CDR2 YDEGEE. The CDR3 length is 16 residues. This CDR3 is CASSSNNVGPRTEAFF. The CDR3 DNA follows: TGTGCCAGCAGCTCCAATAATGTGGGGCCAAGGACTGAAGCTTTCTTT.

In this sample, this clonotype turned up many times. The chain is built from TRBV7-6 and TRBJ2-5; the D gene is possibly TRBD2 (6 bases). Trimming cost V 1 base and J 4 bases, with 10 bases left between them. Germline assignment: CDR1 SGHVS and CDR2 FNYEAQ. The CDR3 loop spans 14 amino acids. Here the CDR3 reads CASSLGNSGETQYF. In DNA, the CDR3 is TGTGCCAGCAGCTTAGGCAATAGCGGAGAGACCCAGTACTTC.